This TCR beta chain was sequenced during a study of blood T cell repertoires in COVID-19 (dated by TCRdb to 2019 to 2021). Turning to the overall study: Samples from collaborators originated in the United States, Italy and Spain and spanned both the acute and convalescent phases of COVID-19. The prospective study material was composed of cDNA or gDNA derived from T cells, B-cell-depleted T cells, or PBMCs. Subjects who had been exposed to COVID-19, were actively infected with it, or had recovered from it provided the deeply sampled blood TCRbeta repertoires that made up the dataset. The repertoires were released in a freely available public database meant as a resource for research on the immune response to SARS-CoV-2. The samples were drawn from the first 160 participants of the ongoing ImmuneRACE study and from over 950 subjects provided by 6 global collaborators. A de-identified subject ID, COVID-19 status, age in years and sex were almost always included in the sample metadata. HLA class I and class II types, where available, came from metadata supplied by the sample provider rather than from assay-based typing.

A note on this clone: No antigen is known for it. Base qualities are not recorded, but no much larger clone differs from it by a single base.

General findings and caveats noted by the study authors: The quantity of clinical and demographic metadata differed by source and by participant and was supplied without curation.

In Seattle, one collaborating source enrolled patients while the infection was active and tracked those patients longitudinally over the course of disease. The collaborating institutions used their own protocols to collect whole blood in K2EDTA tubes. For TCRbeta analysis, collaborators shipped samples in one of three forms: frozen whole blood, isolated PBMCs, or DNA extracted from either of those sample types. The immunoSEQ Assay, a bias-controlled multiplex PCR, was used to amplify TCRbeta CDR3 regions from genomic DNA. The study's processing was this. The number of nucleated cells in each sample was estimated by amplification of reference gene primers within the assay. Sequence reads were collapsed and filtered to measure the absolute abundance of every unique TCRbeta CDR3 rearrangement. For each sample, productive Simpson clonality was calculated by taking the square root of Simpson's diversity index across productive rearrangements. This immuneACCESS table, as held by TCRdb, lists in-frame sequences with V and J called but not all clones. Of the missing ones, under half trace to an unresolved V gene in checked studies; the others have no known cause. Clonal size and the V and J genes are those of that table, whereas D and trimming came from the DNA. This sample gives about 41,000 clones in total; about 87% of them show up just once. The ten largest clones take up approximately 4% of the sample.

The receptor's source is a man aged 35 to 55 with COVID-19, enrolled during active disease. The sample consisted of peripheral blood.

The CDR3 protein: CASSGQGGRGQYF. The DNA sequence is given as TGTGCCAGCAGTGGACAGGGGGGGAGGGGGCAGTATTTT. The sequence links TRBV2 to TRBJ2-3, and 9 junction bases match TRBD1. From the cysteine through the phenylalanine, the CDR3 covers 13 amino acids. The retained sequence is limited to the CDR3, 39 bases, with the frame set at the first base. From the germline V gene, CDR1 is SNHLY and CDR2 is FYNNEI. The germline V end is reduced by 4 bases and the J end by 11 bases; junction bases left unmatched: 7.